This T cell receptor beta chain came from a study of early T cells in non-severe SARS-CoV-2 infection. Across the study: Bulk RNA from unsorted whole blood was sequenced; chains were unpaired.

Trimming cost V 5 bases and J 7 bases, with 14 bases left between them. The V gene's germline CDR1 is SGHVS and CDR2 FNYEAQ. The CDR3 loop spans 13 amino acids. Comments on this clonotype: Its cognate antigen is unknown.

Researchers tagged individual cDNA molecules with unique molecular identifiers. TCRdb re-derived calls from the 5' RACE reads in MiXCR, one entry per CDR3 protein. This sample carries roughly 83,000 distinct CDR3 sequences, about 9.4% of them seen once, and the ten largest clones take 8% to 10%. Findings and caveats of the study: The VDJdb matching leaned toward anti-spike CD8 responses and overlooked private and CD4 specificities.

The rearrangement uses TRBV7-6 and TRBJ1-2, with a weak D call TRBD1 (6 bases). Sequences were derived from whole blood, sampled at baseline. This clonotype was obtained from an adult who was a healthcare worker with PCR-confirmed SARS-CoV-2 infection or an uninfected control (not recorded which). In DNA, the CDR3 is TGTGCCAGCAGCCTTCAACAGGGAATTGGCTACACCTTC. It yields the protein CASSLQQGIGYTF.